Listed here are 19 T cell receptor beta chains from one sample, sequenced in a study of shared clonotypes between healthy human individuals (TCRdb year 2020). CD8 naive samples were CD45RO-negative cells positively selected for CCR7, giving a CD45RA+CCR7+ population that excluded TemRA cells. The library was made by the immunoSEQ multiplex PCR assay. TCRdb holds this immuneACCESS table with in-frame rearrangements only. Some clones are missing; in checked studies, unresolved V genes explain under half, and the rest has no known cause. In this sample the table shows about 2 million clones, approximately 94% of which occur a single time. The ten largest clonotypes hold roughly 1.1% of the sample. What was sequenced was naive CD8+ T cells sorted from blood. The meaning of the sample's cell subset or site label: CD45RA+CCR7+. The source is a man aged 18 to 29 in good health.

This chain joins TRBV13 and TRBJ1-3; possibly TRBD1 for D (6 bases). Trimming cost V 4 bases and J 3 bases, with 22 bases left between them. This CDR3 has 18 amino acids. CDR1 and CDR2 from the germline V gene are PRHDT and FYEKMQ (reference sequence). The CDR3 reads CASSSQGWDGKDGNTIYF. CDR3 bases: TGTGCCAGCAGCTCCCAGGGGTGGGACGGGAAAGATGGAAACACCATATATTTT.

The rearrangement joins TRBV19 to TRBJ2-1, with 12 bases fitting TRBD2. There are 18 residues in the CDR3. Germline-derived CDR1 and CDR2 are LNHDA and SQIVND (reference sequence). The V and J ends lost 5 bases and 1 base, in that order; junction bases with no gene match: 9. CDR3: CASSAWASGGASYNEQFF. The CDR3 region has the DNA TGTGCCAGTAGTGCTTGGGCTAGCGGGGGGGCATCCTACAATGAGCAGTTCTTC. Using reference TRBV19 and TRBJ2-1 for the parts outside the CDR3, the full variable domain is DGGITQSPKYLFRKEGQNVTLSCEQNLNHDAMYWYRQDPGQGLRLIYYSQIVNDFQKGDIAEGYSVSREKKESFPLTVTSAQKNPTAFYLCASSAWASGGASYNEQFFGPGTRLTVL.

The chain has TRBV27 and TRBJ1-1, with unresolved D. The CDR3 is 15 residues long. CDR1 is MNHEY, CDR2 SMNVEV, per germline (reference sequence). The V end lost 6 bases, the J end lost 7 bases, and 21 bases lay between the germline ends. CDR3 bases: TGTGCCAGCAGGTCTTTGGGGAAAGGAAAAGATGAAGCTTTCTTT. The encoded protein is CASRSLGKGKDEAFF.

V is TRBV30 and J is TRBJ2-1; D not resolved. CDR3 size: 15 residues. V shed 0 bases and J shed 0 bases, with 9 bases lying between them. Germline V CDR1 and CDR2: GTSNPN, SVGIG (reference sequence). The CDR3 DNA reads TGTGCCTGGAGTGTCGGTGTGGGCTCCTACAATGAGCAGTTCTTC. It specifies CAWSVGVGSYNEQFF.

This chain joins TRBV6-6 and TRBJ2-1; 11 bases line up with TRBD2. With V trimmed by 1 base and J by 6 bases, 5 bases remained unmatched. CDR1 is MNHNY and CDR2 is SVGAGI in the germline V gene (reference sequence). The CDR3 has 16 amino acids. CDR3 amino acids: CASSYFTSGSGNEQFF. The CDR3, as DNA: TGTGCCAGCAGTTACTTTACTAGCGGGAGCGGCAATGAGCAGTTCTTC.

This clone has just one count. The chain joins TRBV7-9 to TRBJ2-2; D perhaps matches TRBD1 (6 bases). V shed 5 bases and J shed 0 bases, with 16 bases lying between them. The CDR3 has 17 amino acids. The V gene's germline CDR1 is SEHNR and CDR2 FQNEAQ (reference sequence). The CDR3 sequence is CASSPNIRGANTGELFF. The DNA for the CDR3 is TGTGCCAGCAGCCCTAACATCAGGGGCGCGAACACCGGGGAGCTGTTTTTT. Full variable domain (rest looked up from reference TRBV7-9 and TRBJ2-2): DTGVSQNPRHKITKRGQNVTFRCDPISEHNRLYWYRQTLGQGPEFLTYFQNEAQLEKSRLLSDRFSAERPKGSFSTLEIQRTEQGDSAMYLCASSPNIRGANTGELFFGEGSRLTVL.

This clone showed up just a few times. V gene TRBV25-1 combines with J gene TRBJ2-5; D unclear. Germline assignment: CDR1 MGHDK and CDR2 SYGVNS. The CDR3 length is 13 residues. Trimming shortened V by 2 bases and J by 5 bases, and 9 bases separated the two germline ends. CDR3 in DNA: TGTGCCAGCAGTGAACAATCGTTGGAGACCCAGTACTTC. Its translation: CASSEQSLETQYF.

Here the CDR3 reads CASSGGTGTREQYF. Here the CDR3 DNA reads TGTGCCAGCAGTGGAGGGACGGGAACGAGGGAGCAGTACTTC. The V gene is TRBV2, the J gene TRBJ2-7; the D gene could be TRBD1 or TRBD2 (5 bases each). This CDR3 is built from 14 residues. V gave up 4 bases and J gave up 7 bases, with 17 bases separating them. Germline V gene data show CDR1 as SNHLY and CDR2 as FYNNEI.

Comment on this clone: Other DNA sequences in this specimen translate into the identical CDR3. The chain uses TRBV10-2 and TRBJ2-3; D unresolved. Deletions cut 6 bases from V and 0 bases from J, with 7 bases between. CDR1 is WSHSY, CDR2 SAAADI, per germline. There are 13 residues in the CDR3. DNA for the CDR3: TGCGCCAGCAGCGCCCTAAGCACAGATACGCAGTATTTT. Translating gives CASSALSTDTQYF.

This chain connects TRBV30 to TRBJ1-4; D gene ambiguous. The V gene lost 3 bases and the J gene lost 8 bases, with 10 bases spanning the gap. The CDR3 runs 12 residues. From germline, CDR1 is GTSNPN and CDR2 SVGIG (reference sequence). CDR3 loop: CAWSDPGEKLFF. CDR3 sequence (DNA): TGTGCCTGGAGCGACCCTGGGGAAAAACTGTTTTTT. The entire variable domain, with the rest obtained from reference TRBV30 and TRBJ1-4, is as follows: SQTIHQWPATLVQPVGSPLSLECTVEGTSNPNLYWYRQAAGRGLQLLFYSVGIGQISSEVPQNLSASRPQDRQFILSSKKLLLSDSGFYLCAWSDPGEKLFFGSGTQLSVL.

The CDR3 loop reads CASSLEGREQFF. The CDR3 DNA reads as TGTGCCAGCAGTTTAGAGGGGAGGGAGCAGTTCTTC. The chain links TRBV27 to TRBJ2-1; weak D call: TRBD2 (6 bases). Germline V gene sequence: CDR1 MNHEY, CDR2 SMNVEV (reference sequence). The V and J ends lost 2 bases and 10 bases respectively, with 9 bases between them. The CDR3 consists of 12 residues.

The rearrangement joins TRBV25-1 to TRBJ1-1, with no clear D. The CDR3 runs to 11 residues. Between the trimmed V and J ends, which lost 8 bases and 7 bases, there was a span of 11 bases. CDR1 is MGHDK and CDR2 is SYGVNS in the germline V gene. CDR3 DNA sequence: TGTGCCAGCGGACCATCGGGTGAAGCTTTCTTT. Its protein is CASGPSGEAFF.

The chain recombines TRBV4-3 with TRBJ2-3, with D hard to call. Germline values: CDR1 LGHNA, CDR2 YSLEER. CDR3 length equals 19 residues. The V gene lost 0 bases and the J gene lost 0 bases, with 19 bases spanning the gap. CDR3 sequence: CASSQDGVGQAESTDTQYF. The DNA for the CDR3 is TGCGCCAGCAGCCAAGATGGTGTAGGGCAGGCAGAAAGCACAGATACGCAGTATTTT.

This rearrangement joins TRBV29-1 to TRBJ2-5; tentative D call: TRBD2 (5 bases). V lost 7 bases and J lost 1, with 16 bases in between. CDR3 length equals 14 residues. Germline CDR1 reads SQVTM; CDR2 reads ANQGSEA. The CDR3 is CSASGQDFQETQYF. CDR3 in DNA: TGCAGCGCCTCGGGCCAGGACTTCCAAGAGACCCAGTACTTC.

CDR3 region: CTSSQIASQNTGELFF. The CDR3 DNA reads as TGCACCAGCAGCCAAATCGCTAGCCAAAACACCGGGGAGCTGTTTTTT. The chain employs TRBV1 and TRBJ2-2; the table's D call, TRBD2, was not checked against the DNA. TRBV1 is shown as a pseudogene. This CDR3 has 16 amino acids.

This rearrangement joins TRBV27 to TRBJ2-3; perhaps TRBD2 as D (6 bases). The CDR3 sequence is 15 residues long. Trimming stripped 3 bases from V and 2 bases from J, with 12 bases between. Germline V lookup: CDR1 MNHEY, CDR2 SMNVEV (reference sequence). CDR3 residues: CASSFRGTITDTQYF. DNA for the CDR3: TGTGCCAGCAGTTTTCGGGGGACCATCACAGATACGCAGTATTTT.

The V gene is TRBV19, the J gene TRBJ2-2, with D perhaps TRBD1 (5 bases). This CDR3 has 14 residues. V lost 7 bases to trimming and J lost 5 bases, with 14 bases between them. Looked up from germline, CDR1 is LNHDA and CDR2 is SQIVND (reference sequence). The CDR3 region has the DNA TGTGCCAGTATGGCAGGGCTAGGTACCGGGGAGCTGTTTTTT. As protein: CASMAGLGTGELFF.

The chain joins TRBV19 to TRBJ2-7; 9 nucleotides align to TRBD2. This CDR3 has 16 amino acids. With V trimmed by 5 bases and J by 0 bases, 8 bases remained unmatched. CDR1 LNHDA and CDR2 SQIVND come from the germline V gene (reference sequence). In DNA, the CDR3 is TGTGCCAGTAGTGCAACGGGACTAGCTCCCTCCTACGAGCAGTACTTC. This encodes CASSATGLAPSYEQYF. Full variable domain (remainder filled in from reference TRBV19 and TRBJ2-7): DGGITQSPKYLFRKEGQNVTLSCEQNLNHDAMYWYRQDPGQGLRLIYYSQIVNDFQKGDIAEGYSVSREKKESFPLTVTSAQKNPTAFYLCASSATGLAPSYEQYFGPGTRLTVT.

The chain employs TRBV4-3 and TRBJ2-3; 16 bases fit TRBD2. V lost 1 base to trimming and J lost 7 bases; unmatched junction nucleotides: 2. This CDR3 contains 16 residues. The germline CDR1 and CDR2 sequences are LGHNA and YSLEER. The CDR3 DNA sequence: TGCGCCAGCAGCCAAGTGGGACTAGCGGGAGGGCATACGCAGTATTTT. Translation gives CASSQVGLAGGHTQYF.